The clone carrying this TCR beta chain has just one count. Authors' data handling: Reference gene primer amplification in the assay estimated nucleated cell counts. This table comes from immunoSEQ multiplex PCR, and its TCRdb copy is limited to in-frame clones, with some not included. V and J calls plus clone size are reproduced from that table; the DNA served to infer D and trimming. In the table there are about 170,000 clones, around 83% of which are singletons. The entry originates in a study of blood T cell repertoires in COVID-19. Those enrolled, adults aged 18 to 89 years, came from some 25 US areas. Participants were placed into cohorts based on the clinical history they reported. In germline, CDR1 is SGHTA, CDR2 FQGTGA. This CDR3 region has 15 residues. With 2 bases removed from V and 2 bases from J, the gap between germline ends came to 11 bases.

The sequencing sample was made of PBMCs or T cells enriched from blood (not recorded which). The receptor's source is a woman aged 45-60 years in a cohort exposed to, infected with or recovered from COVID-19 (not recorded which). The genes are TRBV7-3 and TRBJ2-3; maybe TRBD2 (6 bases). The CDR3 DNA reads TGTGCCAGCAGCTTATTTGGAGGGAACACAGATACGCAGTATTTT. Its protein is CASSLFGGNTDTQYF.